The 14 T cell receptor beta chains below were found in one sample sequenced in a study of T cell changes during pregnancy in multiple sclerosis. The table came from immunoSEQ multiplex PCR; TCRdb's copy has only in-frame clones and leaves some out. This table has roughly 120,000 clones, 90% to 95% appearing once. Sequencing was performed on peripheral blood, taken in the third trimester of pregnancy. These receptors came from a female donor with multiple sclerosis, enrolled in a pregnancy study.

Concerning this clone itself: One end of the junction fails to match germline, which may point to a read error. CDR3 in DNA: TGCGCCAGCAGACCGAGTTACGAGACAGGGCAATCTTTT. Its protein is CASRPSYETGQSF. This sequence joins TRBV5-1 and TRBJ1-4; 7 nucleotides line up with TRBD1. CDR1 is SGHRS and CDR2 is YFSETQ in the germline V gene. The CDR3 totals 13 residues.

The gene calls are TRBV7-8 and TRBJ2-1; 12 bases match TRBD2. Germline CDR1 SGHVS, CDR2 FQNEAQ. V dropped 1 base and J dropped 7; count of bases not matched to a gene: 5. CDR3 length: 16 amino acids. CDR3 protein: CASSLVPSGRGNEQFF. The CDR3 DNA is TGTGCCAGCAGCTTAGTACCTAGCGGGAGGGGTAATGAGCAGTTCTTC.

The chain combines TRBV5-1 with TRBJ2-1; 10 bases fit TRBD1. Germline V gene data show CDR1 as SGHRS and CDR2 as YFSETQ. Unmatched junction bases numbered 10, after V lost 4 bases and J lost 6 bases. This CDR3 has 16 amino acids. The CDR3 region has the DNA TGCGCCAGCAGCGCTCGGGACAGGGGTATCGGCAATGAGCAGTTCTTC. The encoded protein is CASSARDRGIGNEQFF.

The chain uses TRBV11-3 and TRBJ1-2; D perhaps matches TRBD1 (5 bases). V was trimmed by 5 bases and J by 7 bases, leaving 11 bases between them. Per the germline V gene, CDR1 is SGHNT and CDR2 is YENEEA. This CDR3 has 12 residues. For the CDR3, the DNA is TGTGCCAGCAGCCCCGGGGGGAGTGGCTACACCTTC. Encoded protein: CASSPGGSGYTF.

The chain recombines TRBV9 with TRBJ2-5; TRBD1 matches at 9 bases. CDR3 length: 15 amino acids. Trimming cost V 4 bases and J 5 bases; bases outside gene matches: 9. The V gene's germline CDR1 is SGDLS and CDR2 YYNGEE. CDR3 sequence: CASSPRGQGGETQYF. CDR3 in DNA: TGTGCCAGCAGCCCAAGGGGACAGGGTGGGGAGACCCAGTACTTC.

The genes are TRBV5-1 and TRBJ1-2; no definite D call. V was trimmed by 0 bases and J by 8 bases, leaving 17 bases between them. Per germline, CDR1 SGHRS and CDR2 YFSETQ. The CDR3 sequence is 15 residues long. Here the CDR3 reads CASSLDPRGGEGYTF. CDR3 DNA sequence: TGCGCCAGCAGCTTGGATCCCCGGGGAGGAGAGGGCTACACCTTC.

CDR3: CASSLEGYGYTF. Written as DNA, the CDR3 is TGTGCCAGCAGCTTGGAGGGCTATGGCTACACCTTC. The chain employs TRBV2 and TRBJ1-2; no definite D call. Trimming stripped 6 bases from V and 4 bases from J, with 9 bases between. This CDR3 comprises 12 residues. CDR1 is SNHLY and CDR2 is FYNNEI in the germline V gene.

The V call is TRBV27, the J call TRBJ2-1; the match to TRBD2 covers 8 bases. The trim removed 5 bases at V and 9 bases at J, leaving 15 bases unmatched. This CDR3 comprises 16 residues. Germline CDR1 is MNHEY and CDR2 is SMNVEV (reference sequence). The CDR3 reads CASSKQGLGLKSEQFF. The CDR3 nucleotides read TGTGCCAGCAGTAAACAGGGACTAGGGTTGAAGAGTGAGCAGTTCTTC.

The chain employs TRBV18 and TRBJ2-7, with 7 bases that match TRBD2. CDR3 length: 14 residues. The V gene end was trimmed by 5 bases and the J gene end by 7 bases; junction bases not matched to a gene: 11. In germline, CDR1 is KGHSH, CDR2 LQKENI. The DNA for the CDR3 is TGTGCCAGCTCAGAGACCGGGGGGAGAGGGGAGCAGTACTTC. This codes for CASSETGGRGEQYF.

The gene calls are TRBV29-1 and TRBJ2-5; TRBD1 aligns across 7 bases. The J segment lost 0 bases and the V segment lost 4 bases, leaving 8 bases of the junction unmatched. CDR1 is SQVTM, CDR2 ANQGSEA, per germline. This CDR3 has 15 amino acids. The CDR3: CSVGQLQGNQETQYF. CDR3 nucleotides: TGCAGCGTTGGGCAACTACAGGGGAACCAAGAGACCCAGTACTTC.

The chain carries TRBV7-2 and TRBJ2-1; 11 positions agree with TRBD1. This CDR3 has 15 residues. The germline CDR1 and CDR2 sequences are SGHTA and FQGNSA. Trimming took 5 bases from V and 8 from J; bases not matched to a gene: 8. The CDR3 protein is CASSHFGQGAHEQFF. The CDR3 DNA reads as TGTGCCAGCAGCCATTTCGGACAGGGGGCACATGAGCAGTTCTTC.

CDR3 loop: CASSEDRGGNQPQHF. For the CDR3, the DNA is TGTGCCAGCAGTGAAGATAGAGGTGGGAATCAGCCCCAGCATTTT. The chain combines TRBV2 with TRBJ1-5; D is unresolved. Germline CDR1 reads SNHLY; CDR2 reads FYNNEI. V dropped 1 base and J dropped 4 bases, with 11 bases sitting between them. The CDR3 is 15 residues long.

This clone was seen once. This sequence joins TRBV6-1 and TRBJ1-2; possibly TRBD1 for D (5 bases). CDR1 is MNHNS, CDR2 SASEGT, per germline. V shed 1 base and J shed 4 bases, with 13 bases lying between them. The CDR3 runs to 15 residues. The CDR3 reads CASSEVGGQVYGYTF. The CDR3 DNA is TGTGCCAGCAGTGAAGTAGGCGGACAAGTCTATGGCTACACCTTC.

V is TRBV11-2 and J is TRBJ1-1; 7 nucleotides align to TRBD1. V was clipped by 5 bases and J by 2 bases; unmatched bases: 11. This CDR3 has 16 amino acids. CDR1 and CDR2 (germline): SGHAT, FQNNGV. The CDR3 loop reads CASSPTGVRANTEAFF. As DNA, the CDR3 is TGTGCCAGCAGCCCCACAGGGGTCCGGGCAAACACTGAAGCTTTCTTT.